The 6 T cell receptor beta chains in this list originate from one sample, sequenced in a study of T cells in Graves' hyperthyroidism and ophthalmopathy. Template material for amplifying TCR beta CDR3 regions consisted of RNA transcripts. Primed by the HTBI set, a first-round RT-PCR was run on the TCR CDR3. Each CDR3 protein gets one entry after TCRdb re-called the multiplex PCR reads with MiXCR. The data show about 410,000 distinct CDR3 sequences, over 12% seen once. The sequencing sample was made of blood. The receptors were gathered from a man between 18 and 35 years old with Graves' ophthalmopathy.

This clonotype has at least ten counts. In DNA, the CDR3 is TGTGCCAGCAGCTCCGGGCGGGCCGCCCCTGAGCAGTTCTTC. As protein: CASSSGRAAPEQFF. The genes are TRBV7-2 and TRBJ2-1; a possible D gene is TRBD2 (5 bases). Trimming left V 4 bases short and J 9 bases short, with 16 bases between. The length of the CDR3 is 14 residues. Germline V CDR1 and CDR2: SGHTA, FQGNSA.

The chain carries TRBV19 and TRBJ2-7; 9 nucleotides line up with TRBD2. The CDR3 is 14 amino acids. Trimming removed 5 bases from V and 6 bases from J; junction bases left unmatched: 8. Germline-derived CDR1 and CDR2 are LNHDA and SQIVND (reference sequence). The CDR3 bases are TGTGCCAGTAGTTCTGGCGGGGGGGCTAGCGAGCAGTACTTC. This gives the protein CASSSGGGASEQYF.

This clonotype was counted at least ten times. CDR3 bases: TGCGCCAGCAGCCTAAGGACTAGCGGGGGAAACACAGATACGCAGTATTTT. This translates into CASSLRTSGGNTDTQYF. The chain links TRBV5-1 to TRBJ2-3, with 13 bases aligning to TRBD2. CDR3 size: 17 residues. J lost 2 bases, V lost 4 bases, and 7 bases had no gene match. Per the germline V gene, CDR1 is SGHRS and CDR2 is YFSETQ.

This clonotype was counted many times. The rearrangement joins TRBV10-3 to TRBJ2-3, with D possibly being TRBD2 (5 bases). V was pared by 3 bases and J by 7 bases, with 8 bases between. The CDR3 runs to 12 residues. The germline V gene has CDR1 ENHRY and CDR2 SYGVKD. The CDR3 sequence is CAISELENTQYF. CDR3 sequence (DNA): TGTGCCATCAGTGAACTAGAAAATACGCAGTATTTT.

The sample holds a few counts of this clonotype. V usage is TRBV18 and J usage is TRBJ1-5; perhaps TRBD1 as D (6 bases). This CDR3 region has 19 residues. With 2 bases removed from V and 3 bases from J, the gap between germline ends came to 23 bases. Looked up from germline, CDR1 is KGHSH and CDR2 is LQKENI. The CDR3 here is CASSPGQERTVPFNQPQHF. As DNA, the CDR3 is TGTGCCAGCTCACCAGGGCAGGAGAGGACAGTACCTTTCAATCAGCCCCAGCATTTT.

The chain couples TRBV7-9 to TRBJ2-6, with D possibly matching TRBD2 (5 bases). The CDR3 runs 16 residues. Germline V lookup: CDR1 SEHNR, CDR2 FQNEAQ (reference sequence). V was clipped by 5 bases and J by 0 bases, with 11 bases between them. CDR3 nucleotides: TGTGCCAGCAGCCAGGAGGCAGTCTCTGGGGCCAACGTCCTGACTTTC. Residues: CASSQEAVSGANVLTF.